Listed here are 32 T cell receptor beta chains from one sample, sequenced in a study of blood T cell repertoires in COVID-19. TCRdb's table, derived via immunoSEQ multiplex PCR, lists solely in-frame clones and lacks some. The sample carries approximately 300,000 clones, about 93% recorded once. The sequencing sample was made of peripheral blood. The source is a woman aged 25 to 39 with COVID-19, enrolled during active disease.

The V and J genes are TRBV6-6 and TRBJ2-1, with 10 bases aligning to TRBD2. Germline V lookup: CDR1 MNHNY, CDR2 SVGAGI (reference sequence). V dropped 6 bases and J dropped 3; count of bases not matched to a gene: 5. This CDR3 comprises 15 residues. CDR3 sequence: CASSGTSGVYNEQFF. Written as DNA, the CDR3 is TGTGCCAGCAGCGGAACTAGCGGGGTCTACAATGAGCAGTTCTTC.

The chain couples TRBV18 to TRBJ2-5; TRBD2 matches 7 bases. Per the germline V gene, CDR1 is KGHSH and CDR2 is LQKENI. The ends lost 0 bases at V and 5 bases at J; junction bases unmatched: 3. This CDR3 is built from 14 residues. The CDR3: CASSPPYGGETQYF. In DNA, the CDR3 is TGTGCCAGCTCACCACCGTACGGGGGGGAGACCCAGTACTTC.

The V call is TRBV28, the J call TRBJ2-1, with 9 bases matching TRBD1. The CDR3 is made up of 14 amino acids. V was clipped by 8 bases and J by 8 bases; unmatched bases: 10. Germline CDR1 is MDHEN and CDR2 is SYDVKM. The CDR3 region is CASLAFTGGDEQFF. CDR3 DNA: TGTGCCAGCCTCGCTTTTACAGGGGGCGATGAGCAGTTCTTC.

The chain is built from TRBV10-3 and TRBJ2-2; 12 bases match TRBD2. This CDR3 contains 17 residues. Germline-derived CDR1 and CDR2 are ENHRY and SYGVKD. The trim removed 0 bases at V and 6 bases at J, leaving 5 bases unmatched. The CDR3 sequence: CAISESSGLAGPGELFF. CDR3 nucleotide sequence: TGTGCCATCAGTGAGTCGTCTGGACTAGCGGGACCCGGGGAGCTGTTTTTT.

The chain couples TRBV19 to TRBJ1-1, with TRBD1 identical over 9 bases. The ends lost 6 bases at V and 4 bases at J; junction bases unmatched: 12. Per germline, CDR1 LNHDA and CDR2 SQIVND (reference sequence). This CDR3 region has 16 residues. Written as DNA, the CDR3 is TGTGCCAGTAGCAGGACAGGGGAGAGTCGAGGCACTGAAGCTTTCTTT. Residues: CASSRTGESRGTEAFF.

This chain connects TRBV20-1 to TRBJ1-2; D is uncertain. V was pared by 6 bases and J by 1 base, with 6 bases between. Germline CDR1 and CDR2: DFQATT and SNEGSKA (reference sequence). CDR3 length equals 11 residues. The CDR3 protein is CSATNNYGYTF. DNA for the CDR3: TGCAGTGCCACTAATAACTATGGCTACACCTTC.

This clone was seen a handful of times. DNA of the CDR3: TGTGCCAGCAGCTTAGGGAAGCGGGAGGTTTACAATGAGCAGTTCTTC. The encoded protein is CASSLGKREVYNEQFF. The chain recombines TRBV11-3 with TRBJ2-1, with 9 bases aligning to TRBD2. V lost 1 base, J lost 4 bases, and 5 bases stayed unmatched. There are 16 residues in the CDR3. In germline, CDR1 is SGHNT, CDR2 YENEEA.

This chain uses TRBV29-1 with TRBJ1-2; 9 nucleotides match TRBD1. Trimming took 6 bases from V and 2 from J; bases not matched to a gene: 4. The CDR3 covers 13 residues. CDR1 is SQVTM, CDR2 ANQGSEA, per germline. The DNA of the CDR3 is TGCAGCGTGCACAGGGGGCGGAACTATGGCTACACCTTC. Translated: CSVHRGRNYGYTF.

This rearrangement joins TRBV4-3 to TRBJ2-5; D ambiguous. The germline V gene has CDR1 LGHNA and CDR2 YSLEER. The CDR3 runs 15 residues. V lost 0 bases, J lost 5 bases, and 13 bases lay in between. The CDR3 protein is CASSQDGRPEETQYF. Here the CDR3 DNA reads TGCGCCAGCAGCCAAGATGGTCGTCCGGAGGAGACCCAGTACTTC.

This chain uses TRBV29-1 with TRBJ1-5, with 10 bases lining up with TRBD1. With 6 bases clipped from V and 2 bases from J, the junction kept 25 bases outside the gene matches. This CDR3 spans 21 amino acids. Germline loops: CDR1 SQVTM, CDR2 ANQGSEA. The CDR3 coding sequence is TGCAGCGTAGCCGTGAGGTCACCGGGACAGGGGATGATTGAGGGCAATCAGCCCCAGCATTTT. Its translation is CSVAVRSPGQGMIEGNQPQHF.

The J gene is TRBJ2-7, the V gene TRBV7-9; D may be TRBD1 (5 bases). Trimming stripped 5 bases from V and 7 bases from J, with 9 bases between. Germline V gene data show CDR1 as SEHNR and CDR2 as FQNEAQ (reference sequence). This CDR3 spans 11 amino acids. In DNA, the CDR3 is TGTGCCAGCAGCCCGCGACAGGAGCAGTACTTC. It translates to CASSPRQEQYF. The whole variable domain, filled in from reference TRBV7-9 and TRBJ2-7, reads DTGVSQNPRHKITKRGQNVTFRCDPISEHNRLYWYRQTLGQGPEFLTYFQNEAQLEKSRLLSDRFSAERPKGSFSTLEIQRTEQGDSAMYLCASSPRQEQYFGPGTRLTVT.

Here the CDR3 DNA reads TGTGCCAGCAGCCAAGAAGGGGTATTGGCCTTCGCCAAAAACATTCAGTACTTC. Translation gives CASSQEGVLAFAKNIQYF. The rearrangement uses TRBV3-1 (or the pseudogene TRBV3-2) and TRBJ2-4, with D maybe TRBD1 (5 bases). V dropped 0 bases and J dropped 1 base, with 16 bases sitting between them. The CDR3 totals 18 residues. The germline CDR1 and CDR2 sequences are LGHDT and YNNKEL (reference sequence).

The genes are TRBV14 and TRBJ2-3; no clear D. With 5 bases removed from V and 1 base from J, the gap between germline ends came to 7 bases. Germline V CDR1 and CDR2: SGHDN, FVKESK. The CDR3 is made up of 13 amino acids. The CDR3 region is CASSEERTDTQYF. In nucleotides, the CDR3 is TGTGCCAGCAGCGAGGAGCGCACAGATACGCAGTATTTT.

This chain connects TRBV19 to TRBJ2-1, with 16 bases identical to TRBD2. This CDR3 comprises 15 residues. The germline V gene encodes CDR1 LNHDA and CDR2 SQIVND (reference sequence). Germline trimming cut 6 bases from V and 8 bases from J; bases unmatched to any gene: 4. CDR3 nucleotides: TGTGCCAGTAGAGGGACTAGCGGGAGGGGGGATGAGCAGTTCTTC. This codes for CASRGTSGRGDEQFF.

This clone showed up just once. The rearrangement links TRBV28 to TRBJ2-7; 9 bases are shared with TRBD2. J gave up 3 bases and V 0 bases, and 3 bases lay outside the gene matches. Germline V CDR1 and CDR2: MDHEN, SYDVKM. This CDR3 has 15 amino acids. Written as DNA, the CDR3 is TGTGCCAGCAGTTTATGGTCTAGCGGGGTCTACGAGCAGTACTTC. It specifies CASSLWSSGVYEQYF.

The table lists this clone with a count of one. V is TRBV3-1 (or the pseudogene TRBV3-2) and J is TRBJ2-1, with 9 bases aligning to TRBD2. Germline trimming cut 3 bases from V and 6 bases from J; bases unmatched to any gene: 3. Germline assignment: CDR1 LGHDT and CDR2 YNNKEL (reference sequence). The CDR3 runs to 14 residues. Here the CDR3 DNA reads TGTGCCAGCAGCCAGGGACTAGCTCTCAATGAGCAGTTCTTC. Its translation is CASSQGLALNEQFF.

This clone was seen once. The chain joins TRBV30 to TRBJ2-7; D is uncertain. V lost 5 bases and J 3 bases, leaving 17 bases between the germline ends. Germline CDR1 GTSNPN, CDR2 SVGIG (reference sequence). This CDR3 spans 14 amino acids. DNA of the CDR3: TGTGCCTGGGGTAGAGCCTGGAGAGGCTACGAGCAGTACTTC. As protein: CAWGRAWRGYEQYF. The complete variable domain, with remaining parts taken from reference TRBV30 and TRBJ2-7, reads SQTIHQWPATLVQPVGSPLSLECTVEGTSNPNLYWYRQAAGRGLQLLFYSVGIGQISSEVPQNLSASRPQDRQFILSSKKLLLSDSGFYLCAWGRAWRGYEQYFGPGTRLTVT.

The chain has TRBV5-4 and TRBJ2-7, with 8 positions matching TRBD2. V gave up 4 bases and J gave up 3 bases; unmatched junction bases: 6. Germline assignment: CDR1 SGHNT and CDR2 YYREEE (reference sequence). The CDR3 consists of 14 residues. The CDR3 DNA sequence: TGTGCCAGCAGCCCCCGGGGGGGTAACTACGAGCAGTACTTC. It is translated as CASSPRGGNYEQYF.

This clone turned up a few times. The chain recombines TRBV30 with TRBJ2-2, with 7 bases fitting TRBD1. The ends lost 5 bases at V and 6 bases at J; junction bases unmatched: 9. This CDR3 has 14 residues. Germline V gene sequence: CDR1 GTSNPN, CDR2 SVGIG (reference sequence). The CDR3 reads CAWEPTGWAGELFF. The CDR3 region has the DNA TGTGCCTGGGAGCCGACAGGGTGGGCCGGGGAGCTGTTTTTT.

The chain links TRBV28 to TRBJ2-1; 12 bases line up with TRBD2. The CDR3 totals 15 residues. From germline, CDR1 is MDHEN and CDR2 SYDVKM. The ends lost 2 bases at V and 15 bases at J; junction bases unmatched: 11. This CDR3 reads CASSLRSSGRGSLFF. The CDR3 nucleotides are TGTGCCAGCAGTTTAAGGTCTAGCGGGAGGGGATCCTTGTTCTTC.

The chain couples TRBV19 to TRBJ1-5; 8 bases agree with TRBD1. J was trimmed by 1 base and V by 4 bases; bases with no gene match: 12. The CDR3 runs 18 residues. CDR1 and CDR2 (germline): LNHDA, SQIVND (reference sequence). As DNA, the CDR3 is TGTGCCAGTAGTAATGGACGACAGGGGAGCGGCAGCAATCAGCCCCAGCATTTT. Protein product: CASSNGRQGSGSNQPQHF.

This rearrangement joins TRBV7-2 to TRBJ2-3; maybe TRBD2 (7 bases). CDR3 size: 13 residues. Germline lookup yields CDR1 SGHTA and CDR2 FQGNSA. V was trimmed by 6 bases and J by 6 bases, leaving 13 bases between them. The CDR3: CASRGLGGDTQYF. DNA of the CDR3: TGTGCCAGCAGAGGACTAGGGGGGGATACGCAGTATTTT.

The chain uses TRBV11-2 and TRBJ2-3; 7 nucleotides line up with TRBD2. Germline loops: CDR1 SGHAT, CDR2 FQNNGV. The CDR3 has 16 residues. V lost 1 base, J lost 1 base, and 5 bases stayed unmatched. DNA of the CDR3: TGTGCCAGCAGCTTAGCCTGGGCGGGAGGCACAGATACGCAGTATTTT. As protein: CASSLAWAGGTDTQYF.

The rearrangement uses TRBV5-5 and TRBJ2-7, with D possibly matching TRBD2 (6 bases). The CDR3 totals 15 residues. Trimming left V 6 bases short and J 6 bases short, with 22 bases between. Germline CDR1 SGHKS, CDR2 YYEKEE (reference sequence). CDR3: CASTPPSGVGLEQYF. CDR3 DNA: TGTGCCAGCACCCCCCCATCGGGGGTGGGGCTCGAGCAGTACTTC.

The chain's CDR3 is CASSHIGQGIYEQYF. The CDR3 DNA reads TGTGCCAGCAGCCACATCGGACAGGGGATATACGAGCAGTACTTC. The J gene is TRBJ2-7, the V gene TRBV6-2 or TRBV6-3; 9 bases match TRBD1. The germline CDR1 and CDR2 sequences are MNHEY and SVGEGT. This CDR3 comprises 15 residues. J lost 4 bases, V lost 6 bases, and 10 bases had no gene match.

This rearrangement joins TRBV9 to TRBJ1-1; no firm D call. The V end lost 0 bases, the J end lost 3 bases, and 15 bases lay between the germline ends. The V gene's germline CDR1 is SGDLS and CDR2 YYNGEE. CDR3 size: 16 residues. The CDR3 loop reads CASSVAPGGFYTEAFF. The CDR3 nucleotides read TGTGCCAGCAGCGTAGCCCCGGGAGGATTTTACACTGAAGCTTTCTTT.

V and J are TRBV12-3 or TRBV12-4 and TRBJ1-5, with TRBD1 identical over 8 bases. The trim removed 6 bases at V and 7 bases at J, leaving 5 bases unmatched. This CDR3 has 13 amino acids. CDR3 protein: CASSQGARQPQHF. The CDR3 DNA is TGTGCCAGCAGCCAGGGGGCTCGGCAGCCCCAGCATTTT.

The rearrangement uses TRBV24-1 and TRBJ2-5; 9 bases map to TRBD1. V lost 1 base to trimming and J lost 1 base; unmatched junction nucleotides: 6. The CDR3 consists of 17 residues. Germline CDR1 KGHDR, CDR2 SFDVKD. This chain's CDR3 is CATSDFRTGALQETQYF. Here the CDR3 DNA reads TGTGCCACCAGTGATTTTCGGACAGGGGCCCTCCAAGAGACCCAGTACTTC.

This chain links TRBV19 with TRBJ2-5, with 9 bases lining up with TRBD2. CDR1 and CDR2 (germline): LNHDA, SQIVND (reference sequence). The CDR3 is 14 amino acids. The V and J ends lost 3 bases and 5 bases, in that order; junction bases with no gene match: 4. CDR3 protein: CASSILAGRETQYF. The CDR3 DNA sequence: TGTGCCAGTAGTATCCTAGCGGGAAGGGAGACCCAGTACTTC.

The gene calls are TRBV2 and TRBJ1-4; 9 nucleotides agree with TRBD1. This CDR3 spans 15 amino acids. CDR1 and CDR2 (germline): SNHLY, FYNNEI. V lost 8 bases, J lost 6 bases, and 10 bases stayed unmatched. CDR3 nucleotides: TGTGCCAGCGCACCGGAGGGACAGGGAGATGAAAAACTGTTTTTT. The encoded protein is CASAPEGQGDEKLFF. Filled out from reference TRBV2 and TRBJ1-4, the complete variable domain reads EPEVTQTPSHQVTQMGQEVILRCVPISNHLYFYWYRQILGQKVEFLVSFYNNEISEKSEIFDDQFSVERPDGSNFTLKIRSTKLEDSAMYFCASAPEGQGDEKLFFGSGTQLSVL.

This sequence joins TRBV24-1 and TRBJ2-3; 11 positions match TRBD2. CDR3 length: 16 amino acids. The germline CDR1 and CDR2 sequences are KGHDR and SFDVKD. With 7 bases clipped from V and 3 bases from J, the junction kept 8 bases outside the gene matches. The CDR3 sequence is CATSGGRLAGTDTQYF. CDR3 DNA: TGTGCCACCAGCGGGGGACGACTAGCGGGGACAGATACGCAGTATTTT.

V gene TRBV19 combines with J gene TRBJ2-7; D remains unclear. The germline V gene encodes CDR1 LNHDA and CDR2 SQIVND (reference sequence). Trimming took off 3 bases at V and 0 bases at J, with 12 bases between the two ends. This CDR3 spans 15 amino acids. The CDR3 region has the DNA TGTGCCAGTAGTATCTCCCACTTCAACTCCTACGAGCAGTACTTC. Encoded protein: CASSISHFNSYEQYF.